The 5 T cell receptor beta chains below come from one sample, sequenced in a study of T cell responses to AZD1222 COVID-19 vaccine. Sequenced by immunoSEQ multiplex PCR; TCRdb stores in-frame clones only, minus some. The table includes roughly 110,000 clones, approximately 92% detected once. This material consisted of peripheral blood, taken 28 days after the second AZD1222 dose. These receptors were taken from an adult who received the AZD1222 COVID-19 vaccine.

V usage is TRBV11-2 and J usage is TRBJ2-7; D not certain. V lost 2 bases and J lost 5, with 7 bases in between. Germline assignment: CDR1 SGHAT and CDR2 FQNNGV. The length of the CDR3 is 12 residues. DNA for the CDR3: TGTGCCAGCAGCTTACAGGCTCACGAGCAGTACTTC. Translating it yields CASSLQAHEQYF.

The chain links TRBV7-9 to TRBJ1-6, with D hard to call. Per germline, CDR1 SEHNR and CDR2 FQNEAQ (reference sequence). V was clipped by 5 bases and J by 7 bases, with 9 bases between them. This CDR3 spans 13 amino acids. For the CDR3, the DNA is TGTGCCAGCAGCCCGAACCCCAATTCACCCCTCCACTTT. Its translation: CASSPNPNSPLHF.

The genes are TRBV4-1 and TRBJ2-1; D not certain. This CDR3 has 14 residues. Germline V CDR1 and CDR2: MGHRA, YSYEKL. Trimming removed 3 bases from V and 6 bases from J, with 12 bases in between. The CDR3 sequence is CASSHPQTVNEQFF. The CDR3 DNA sequence: TGCGCCAGCAGCCATCCCCAAACGGTCAATGAGCAGTTCTTC.

V and J are TRBV6-6 and TRBJ2-7; D gene ambiguous. CDR1 MNHNY and CDR2 SVGAGI come from the germline V gene (reference sequence). CDR3 length equals 12 residues. The ends were cut back, 2 bases at V and 3 bases at J, with 5 bases in the middle. The CDR3 region has the DNA TGTGCCAGCAGTTACATTTACTACGAGCAGTACTTC. This translates into CASSYIYYEQYF.

The chain has TRBV5-8 and TRBJ1-4, with D perhaps TRBD1 (6 bases). The CDR3 covers 15 residues. CDR1 and CDR2 (germline): SGHTS, YDEGEE. V lost 1 base and J 5 bases, leaving 12 bases between the germline ends. CDR3 sequence (DNA): TGTGCCAGCAGCTTGAGGGCAGGGGTGAATGAAAAACTGTTTTTT. Amino acids: CASSLRAGVNEKLFF.